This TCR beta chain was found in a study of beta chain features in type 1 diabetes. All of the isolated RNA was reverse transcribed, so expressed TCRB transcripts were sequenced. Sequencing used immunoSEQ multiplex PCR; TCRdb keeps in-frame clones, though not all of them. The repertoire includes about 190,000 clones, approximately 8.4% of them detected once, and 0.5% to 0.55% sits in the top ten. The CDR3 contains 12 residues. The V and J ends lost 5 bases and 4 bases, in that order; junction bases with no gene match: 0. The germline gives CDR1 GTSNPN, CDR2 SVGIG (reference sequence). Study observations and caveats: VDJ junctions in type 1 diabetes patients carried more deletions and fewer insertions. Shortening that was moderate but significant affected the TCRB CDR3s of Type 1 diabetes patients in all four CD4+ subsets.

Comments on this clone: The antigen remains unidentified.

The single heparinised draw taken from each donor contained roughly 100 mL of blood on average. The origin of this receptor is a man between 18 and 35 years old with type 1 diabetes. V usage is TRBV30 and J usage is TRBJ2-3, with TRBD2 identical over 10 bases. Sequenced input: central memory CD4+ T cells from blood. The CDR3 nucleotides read TGTGCCTGGGGGACTAGCGCAGATACGCAGTATTTT. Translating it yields CAWGTSADTQYF.